The rows below give T cell receptor beta chains drawn from one sample of a study of type 1 regulatory T cells. Which antigens these TCRs recognize remains unknown. MiXCR was run by TCRdb on the reads, yielding one entry per CDR3 protein. This table holds some 60,000 distinct CDR3 sequences, 60% to 80% found once. The source material was cultured non-Tr1 T cells, either the whole culture or a sorted T cell fraction (not recorded which). These receptors all stem from a human donor in good health. Both conserved end residues are part of each CDR3. D genes are given only for firm matches. A row's size may be missing; if present it is once, few, many or a size class.

clone size: NA
D gene: TRBD2
V gene: TRBV6-4
J gene: TRBJ2-3
CDR3 DNA: TGTGCCAGCAGTACACTAGCGGGAGCCACAGATACGCAGTATTTT
CDR3 protein: CASSTLAGATDTQYF

clone size: NA
D gene: TRBD2
V gene: TRBV7-3
J gene: TRBJ2-2
CDR3 DNA: TGTGCCAGCAGCCAAAATAGCGGGGCGAACACCGGGGAGCTGTTTTTT
CDR3 protein: CASSQNSGANTGELFF

clone size: NA
D gene: TRBD1
V gene: TRBV7-2
J gene: TRBJ1-4
CDR3 DNA: TGTGCCAGCAGCCGGGACAGGGAGAATGAAAAACTGTTTTTT
CDR3 protein: CASSRDRENEKLFF

clone size: NA
D gene: TRBD1
V gene: TRBV19
J gene: TRBJ1-1
CDR3 DNA: TGTGCCAGTAGGGACAGGGGTAACACTGAAGCTTTCTTT
CDR3 protein: CASRDRGNTEAFF

clone size: NA
D gene: TRBD2
V gene: TRBV12-3/TRBV12-4
J gene: TRBJ2-7
CDR3 DNA: TGTGCCAGCAGTTCCCTGTATAGCGGGAGGTACGAGCAGTACTTC
CDR3 protein: CASSSLYSGRYEQYF

clone size: few
D gene: TRBD2
V gene: TRBV5-1
J gene: TRBJ2-2
CDR3 DNA: TGCGCCAGCAGCCCTCAGACTAGCGGGAACACCGGGGAGCTGTTTTTT
CDR3 protein: CASSPQTSGNTGELFF

clone size: NA
D gene: NA
V gene: TRBV4-1
J gene: TRBJ2-1
CDR3 DNA: TGCGCCAGCAGCCAAGAAACGGCGTACAATGAGCAGTTCTTC
CDR3 protein: CASSQETAYNEQFF

clone size: few
D gene: NA
V gene: TRBV5-1
J gene: TRBJ2-2
CDR3 DNA: TGCGCCAGCAGCTTGGATCAGATGAACACCGGGGAGCTGTTTTTT
CDR3 protein: CASSLDQMNTGELFF

clone size: NA
D gene: NA
V gene: TRBV6-1
J gene: TRBJ1-2
CDR3 DNA: TGTGCCAGCAGCCAGACCCCTGGCAGCGGAATTGGCTACACCTTC
CDR3 protein: CASSQTPGSGIGYTF

clone size: few
D gene: TRBD1
V gene: TRBV19
J gene: TRBJ1-6
CDR3 DNA: TGTGCCAGTAGTGAGGACAGGGGGAATTCACCCCTCCACTTT
CDR3 protein: CASSEDRGNSPLHF

clone size: NA
D gene: NA
V gene: TRBV6-5
J gene: TRBJ2-3
CDR3 DNA: TGTGCCAGCAGATCAGGGGTTAGCACAGATACGCAGTATTTT
CDR3 protein: CASRSGVSTDTQYF

clone size: NA
D gene: TRBD2
V gene: TRBV20-1
J gene: TRBJ2-4
CDR3 DNA: TGCAGTGCCCATTTAGCGGGCGGGAACATTCAGTACTTC
CDR3 protein: CSAHLAGGNIQYF

clone size: NA
D gene: TRBD1
V gene: TRBV7-2
J gene: TRBJ1-6
CDR3 DNA: TGTGCCAGCAGACCTCCGGGACAGGGTACTTCACCCCTCCACTTT
CDR3 protein: CASRPPGQGTSPLHF

clone size: few
D gene: NA
V gene: TRBV20-1
J gene: TRBJ2-7
CDR3 DNA: TGCAGTGCGATCGAGGGTCCCTACGAGCAGTACTTC
CDR3 protein: CSAIEGPYEQYF

clone size: NA
D gene: TRBD2
V gene: TRBV20-1
J gene: TRBJ2-7
CDR3 DNA: TGCAGTGCTAGAGGCCCTAGCGGGAGTCTGGGAGAGCAGTACTTC
CDR3 protein: CSARGPSGSLGEQYF

clone size: NA
D gene: TRBD1
V gene: TRBV28
J gene: TRBJ1-4
CDR3 DNA: TGTGCCAGCCAGGGGGGGGAAAAACTGTTTTTT
CDR3 protein: CASQGGEKLFF

clone size: few
D gene: NA
V gene: TRBV20-1
J gene: TRBJ2-7
CDR3 DNA: TGCAGTGCTCGCGACCAGGGAAGGGTCTACGAGCAGTACTTC
CDR3 protein: CSARDQGRVYEQYF

clone size: NA
D gene: NA
V gene: TRBV5-1
J gene: TRBJ2-1
CDR3 DNA: TGCGCCAGCAGCTTCGCGGAAAACAATGAGCAGTTCTTC
CDR3 protein: CASSFAENNEQFF

clone size: once
D gene: NA
V gene: TRBV10-2
J gene: TRBJ1-1
CDR3 DNA: TGCGCCAGCAGTGAGTCGGCGGGGCGGATAACTGAAGCTTTCTTT
CDR3 protein: CASSESAGRITEAFF

clone size: NA
D gene: NA
V gene: TRBV6-5
J gene: TRBJ1-2
CDR3 DNA: TGTGCCAGCAGTTACGGGGACCGCTACACCTTC
CDR3 protein: CASSYGDRYTF

clone size: NA
D gene: TRBD2
V gene: TRBV20-1
J gene: TRBJ2-3
CDR3 DNA: TGCAGTGCTAGGATCGCGGGAGGGCTATCAGATACGCAGTATTTT
CDR3 protein: CSARIAGGLSDTQYF

clone size: NA
D gene: NA
V gene: TRBV5-5
J gene: TRBJ2-1
CDR3 DNA: TGTGCCAGCAGCTTGTTGCCAAGCAGGGATGAGCAGTTCTTC
CDR3 protein: CASSLLPSRDEQFF

clone size: NA
D gene: NA
V gene: TRBV6-2/TRBV6-3
J gene: TRBJ2-6
CDR3 DNA: TGTGCCAGCACCCAAACCGGGGCCAACGTCCTGACTTTC
CDR3 protein: CASTQTGANVLTF

clone size: NA
D gene: TRBD1
V gene: TRBV27
J gene: TRBJ1-6
CDR3 DNA: TGTGCCAGCAGTTTCCGACAGGGGGGCTTCCATAATTCACCCCTCCACTTT
CDR3 protein: CASSFRQGGFHNSPLHF

clone size: many
D gene: TRBD2
V gene: TRBV29-1
J gene: TRBJ2-3
CDR3 DNA: TGCAGCGTTGATGGTAGCGGGACGACAGATACGCAGTATTTT
CDR3 protein: CSVDGSGTTDTQYF

clone size: NA
D gene: NA
V gene: TRBV4-1
J gene: TRBJ2-1
CDR3 DNA: TGCGCCAGCAGCCACTACAATGAGCAGTTCTTC
CDR3 protein: CASSHYNEQFF

clone size: NA
D gene: TRBD1
V gene: TRBV27
J gene: TRBJ2-3
CDR3 DNA: TGTGCCAGCAGTTTAGACAGGGTGGCAGATACGCAGTATTTT
CDR3 protein: CASSLDRVADTQYF

clone size: NA
D gene: NA
V gene: TRBV20-1
J gene: TRBJ2-7
CDR3 DNA: TGCAGTGCTAGGGCTTCTAGTGGGAGGTCGTACGAGCAGTACTTC
CDR3 protein: CSARASSGRSYEQYF

clone size: few
D gene: TRBD1
V gene: TRBV29-1
J gene: TRBJ2-5
CDR3 DNA: TGCAGCGTCGAGAGGACAGGGGCAGGGGGGGAGACCCAGTACTTC
CDR3 protein: CSVERTGAGGETQYF

clone size: NA
D gene: NA
V gene: TRBV20-1
J gene: TRBJ1-5
CDR3 DNA: TGCAGTGCTAGTCGCAGGAACAATCAGCCCCAGCATTTT
CDR3 protein: CSASRRNNQPQHF

clone size: NA
D gene: NA
V gene: TRBV7-8
J gene: TRBJ1-1
CDR3 DNA: TGTGCCAGCAGATCCGGGGGGGGGACTGAAACTTTCTTT
CDR3 protein: CASRSGGGTETFF

clone size: few
D gene: NA
V gene: TRBV20-1
J gene: TRBJ2-5
CDR3 DNA: TGCGCGTTTTTTGGCGCGGGGAGGTCTGAGACCCAGTACTTC
CDR3 protein: CAFFGAGRSETQYF

clone size: NA
D gene: NA
V gene: TRBV20-1
J gene: TRBJ2-5
CDR3 DNA: TGCAGTGCTAGAGAGGAGGGTACCGAGACCCAGTACTTC
CDR3 protein: CSAREEGTETQYF

clone size: NA
D gene: TRBD1
V gene: TRBV11-2
J gene: TRBJ2-7
CDR3 DNA: TGTGCCAGCAGCCCACAGGGGTTGGGGTCCTACGAGCAGTACTTC
CDR3 protein: CASSPQGLGSYEQYF

clone size: NA
D gene: NA
V gene: TRBV10-3
J gene: TRBJ2-1
CDR3 DNA: TGTGCCATTCGGGACGGCCAAAACGAGCAGTTCTTC
CDR3 protein: CAIRDGQNEQFF

clone size: NA
D gene: TRBD1
V gene: TRBV7-7
J gene: TRBJ2-1
CDR3 DNA: TGTGCCAGCAGCCCCGGGACAGGGGACTACAATGAGCAGTTCTTC
CDR3 protein: CASSPGTGDYNEQFF

clone size: NA
D gene: TRBD1
V gene: TRBV5-1
J gene: TRBJ1-2
CDR3 DNA: TGCGCCAGCGCCTTAGAGGGGGCAGGTCTCTATGGCTACACCTTC
CDR3 protein: CASALEGAGLYGYTF

clone size: NA
D gene: NA
V gene: TRBV6-2/TRBV6-3
J gene: TRBJ2-7
CDR3 DNA: TGTGCCAGCAGTTACTCCTCGGGACGGGGTGCTTACGAGCAGTACTTC
CDR3 protein: CASSYSSGRGAYEQYF

clone size: NA
D gene: NA
V gene: TRBV6-1
J gene: TRBJ2-1
CDR3 DNA: TGTGCCAGCGCCAGTAGGAGCGGGTACATCGATGAGCAGTTCTTC
CDR3 protein: CASASRSGYIDEQFF

clone size: NA
D gene: NA
V gene: TRBV12-3/TRBV12-4
J gene: TRBJ2-3
CDR3 DNA: TGTGCCAGCAGTCCCGGGGACCCCCGTTGGACCACAGATACGCAGTATTTT
CDR3 protein: CASSPGDPRWTTDTQYF

clone size: NA
D gene: NA
V gene: TRBV11-2
J gene: TRBJ2-1
CDR3 DNA: TGTGCCAGCAGCTTAGGCAGGCTGGATGTCTCGGAGCAGTTCTTC
CDR3 protein: CASSLGRLDVSEQFF

clone size: NA
D gene: NA
V gene: TRBV7-6
J gene: TRBJ1-2
CDR3 DNA: TGTGCCAGCAGTTCTACAGGGCTCAATGGCTACACCTTC
CDR3 protein: CASSSTGLNGYTF

clone size: NA
D gene: TRBD1
V gene: TRBV6-5
J gene: TRBJ1-3
CDR3 DNA: TGTGCCAGCAGCAGACAGGGATCGGACACCATATATTTT
CDR3 protein: CASSRQGSDTIYF

clone size: NA
D gene: NA
V gene: TRBV7-8
J gene: TRBJ2-3
CDR3 DNA: TGTGCCAGCAGCTTGGGCACAGATACGCAGTATTTT
CDR3 protein: CASSLGTDTQYF

clone size: NA
D gene: NA
V gene: TRBV20-1
J gene: TRBJ2-7
CDR3 DNA: TGCAGTGCACAGCCGAGCTCCTACGAGCAGTACTTC
CDR3 protein: CSAQPSSYEQYF

clone size: NA
D gene: TRBD2
V gene: TRBV20-1
J gene: TRBJ2-1
CDR3 DNA: TGCAGTGCTAGAGTAACATGGGAGCGGGGACGTATCTACAATGAGCAGTTCTTC
CDR3 protein: CSARVTWERGRIYNEQFF

clone size: few
D gene: NA
V gene: TRBV2
J gene: TRBJ1-1
CDR3 DNA: TGTGCCAGCAGCGTGGGGAGGGTCACTGAAGCTTTCTTT
CDR3 protein: CASSVGRVTEAFF

clone size: NA
D gene: TRBD1
V gene: TRBV6-6
J gene: TRBJ1-2
CDR3 DNA: TGTGCCAGCAGTCTAAGAGACGACAGGGTGACCGGCTACACCTTC
CDR3 protein: CASSLRDDRVTGYTF

clone size: NA
D gene: NA
V gene: TRBV5-5
J gene: TRBJ2-5
CDR3 DNA: TGTGCCAGCAGCTTACACGATCGAGAGACCCAGTACTTC
CDR3 protein: CASSLHDRETQYF

clone size: NA
D gene: NA
V gene: TRBV5-1
J gene: TRBJ2-1
CDR3 DNA: TGCGCCAGCAGTTCTCTTATGGATGAGCAGTTCTTC
CDR3 protein: CASSSLMDEQFF

clone size: NA
D gene: NA
V gene: TRBV6-6
J gene: TRBJ2-3
CDR3 DNA: TGTGCCAGCAGCCTAGGGCCCATCACAGATACGCAGTATTTT
CDR3 protein: CASSLGPITDTQYF

clone size: once
D gene: TRBD1
V gene: TRBV11-3
J gene: TRBJ2-1
CDR3 DNA: TGTGCCAGCAGTACGGGACAGGGGGTTCGCTACAATGAGCAGTTCTTC
CDR3 protein: CASSTGQGVRYNEQFF